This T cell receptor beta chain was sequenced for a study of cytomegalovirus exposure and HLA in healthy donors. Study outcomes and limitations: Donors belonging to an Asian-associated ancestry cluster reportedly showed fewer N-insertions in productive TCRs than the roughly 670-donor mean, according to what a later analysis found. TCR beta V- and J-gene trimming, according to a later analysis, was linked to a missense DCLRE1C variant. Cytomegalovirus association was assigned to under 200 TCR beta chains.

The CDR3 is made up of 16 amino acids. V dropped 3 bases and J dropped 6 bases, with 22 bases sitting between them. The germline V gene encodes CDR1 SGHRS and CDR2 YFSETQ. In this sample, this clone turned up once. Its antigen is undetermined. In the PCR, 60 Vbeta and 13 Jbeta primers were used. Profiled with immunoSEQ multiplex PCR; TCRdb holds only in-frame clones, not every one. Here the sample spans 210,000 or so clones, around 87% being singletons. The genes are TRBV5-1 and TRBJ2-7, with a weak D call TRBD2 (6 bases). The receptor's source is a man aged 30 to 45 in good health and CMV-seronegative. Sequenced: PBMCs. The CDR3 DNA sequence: TGCGCCAGCAGCTCCAGACCCGGGACTCCCGTAGGCGAGCAGTACTTC. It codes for CASSSRPGTPVGEQYF.